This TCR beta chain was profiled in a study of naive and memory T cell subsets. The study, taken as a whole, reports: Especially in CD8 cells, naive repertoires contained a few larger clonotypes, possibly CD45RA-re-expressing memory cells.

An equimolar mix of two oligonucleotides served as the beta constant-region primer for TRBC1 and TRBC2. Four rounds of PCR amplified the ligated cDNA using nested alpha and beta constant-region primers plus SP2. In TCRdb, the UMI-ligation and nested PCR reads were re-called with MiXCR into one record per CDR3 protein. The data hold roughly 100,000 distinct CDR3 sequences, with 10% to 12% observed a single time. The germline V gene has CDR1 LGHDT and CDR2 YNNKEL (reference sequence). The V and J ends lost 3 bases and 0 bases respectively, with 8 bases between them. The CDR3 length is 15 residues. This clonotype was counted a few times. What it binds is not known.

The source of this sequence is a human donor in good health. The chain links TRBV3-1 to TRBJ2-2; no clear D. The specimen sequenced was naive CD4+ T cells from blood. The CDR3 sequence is CASSQRNANTGELFF. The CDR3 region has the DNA TGTGCCAGCAGCCAGCGTAACGCGAACACCGGGGAGCTGTTTTTT. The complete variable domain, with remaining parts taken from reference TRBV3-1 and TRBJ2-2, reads DTAVSQTPKYLVTQMGNDKSIKCEQNLGHDTMYWYKQDSKKFLKIMFSYNNKELIINETVPNRFSPKSPDKAHLNLHINSLELGDSAVYFCASSQRNANTGELFFGEGSRLTVL.